This T cell receptor beta chain was sequenced for a study of radiation and T cells in renal cell carcinoma (dated by TCRdb to between 2020 and 2021). Study-level background: TCR beta sequencing covered around 50 samples in total, comprising some 25 tumors and around 27 peripheral blood samples. The final blood draw was performed at 4 weeks after radiation, at the same time as nephrectomy. Across all 50 or so samples, around 4,000,000 unique CDR3 nucleotide sequences, encoding 2.5 million to 3 million unique CDR3 amino acid sequences, were identified. What the work shows at the level of the full study, not this receptor alone: Because pretreatment tumor biopsies were not available, the study could not determine whether clonotypes were already present within the tumor at baseline. Because the trial had a single-armed design, the trial could not examine how radiation dose or scheduling affected the TCR repertoire. Dynamics of the blood repertoire were not tracked past 4 weeks after treatment. In blood, the top tumor clonotypes increased from baseline to 2 weeks after radiation and then shrank by 4 weeks, which suggests a temporary expansion of tumor-resident clones.

The label giving this sample's time point can be read as: blood 4 weeks post-SBRT, at nephrectomy. The treatment or condition label, read with the paper, signifies: 15 Gy SBRT to primary tumor, nephrectomy 4 weeks later. The samples were drawn from a clinical trial, where primary renal cell carcinomas were treated with 15 Gy of stereotactic body radiation therapy and then removed by nephrectomy 4 weeks afterward. Serial peripheral blood from radiation-treated patients was sampled at baseline, 2 weeks and 4 weeks after SBRT to track tumor-enriched clonotypes. Every patient's renal cell carcinoma showed clear cell pathology. The QIAamp DNA Blood Mini Kit (Qiagen) was used to prepare genomic DNA for TCR sequencing. The analyses included just those samples that passed every quality control check. Comment on this clone: It lacks a known antigen. Per-base qualities were not stored, and no clone one base away is much larger.

The CDR3 measures 17 amino acids from cysteine to phenylalanine. Just the 51-base CDR3 DNA is kept, in frame starting at base 1. The germline V gene encodes CDR1 MGHRA and CDR2 YSYEKL. V and J are truncated by 1 base and 0 bases respectively, leaving an intervening sequence of 10 bases. Following the manufacturer's recommendations, the immunoSEQ kit was used to generate TCR beta libraries from genomic DNA. Library preparation used a first multiplex PCR with proprietary primers, then a second PCR adding unique barcodes, with bead cleanups after each round. Each sample batch included a kit-provided positive control reaction and a negative control reaction. The final libraries were assessed on an Agilent 4200 TapeStation D1000 ScreenTape, pooled by volume, and quantified by qPCR. Sequencing was performed on an Illumina NextSeq500 using a MidOutput 150-cycle cartridge, with 156 Read1 cycles, 15 Index1 cycles, and the kit custom primers. The pooled library was loaded at around 1.1 pM with about 20% PhiX control spiked in. The paper's processing steps were these. Vendor-processed data were analyzed in R, with a clonotype defined as all T cells sharing the same CDR3 nucleotide sequence. For clone abundance analyses, frequencies were normalized to the 10,000 most abundant clones per sample. Public T cell clones, which averaged fewer than five per sample, were excluded before analysis. An abundance difference of at least 32-fold between compartments was the criterion for calling clonotypes tumor-enriched or baseline blood-enriched. A beta-binomial differential abundance model was applied to find clonotypes that expanded or contracted between blood time points. Tumor-blood repertoire similarity was measured with the Baroni-Urbani and Buser coefficient, and groups were compared using two-tailed Wilcoxon tests in R. Drawn from immuneACCESS, this table holds only the in-frame rearrangements with V and J called that TCRdb kept. Clones are partly lost; checked studies trace under half to an unresolved V gene and leave the rest unexplained. D and trimming come from the DNA, and the V and J calls and clone size come from that table. This sample holds tens of thousands of clones; around 81% were observed only once. The ten largest clones capture approximately 8.6% of the sample.

The material sequenced was blood, taken from a patient whose treatment included radiotherapy and nephrectomy. The V gene is TRBV4-1 and the J gene is TRBJ1-6, with the D segment identity uncertain. The sequence was obtained from a man in his fifties or sixties with renal cell carcinoma. The nucleotide sequence reads TGCGCCAGCAGCCAAGGAGTTCAAGGCTCCTATAATTCACCCCTCCACTTT. Translated, it gives CASSQGVQGSYNSPLHF.